A selection of T cell receptor beta chains follows, all from one sample in a study of T-cell reconstitution after alpha-beta-depleted transplantation in children. Via MiXCR, TCRdb re-called the PCR reads, giving one row per CDR3 protein. The profile covers 800,000 to 1,000,000 distinct CDR3 sequences, with 25% to 35% appearing a single time and about 28% taken by the ten largest. Sequencing was performed on PBMCs, mostly from graft donor cells, taken 360 days after TCRalphabeta/CD19-depleted stem cell transplant. Every receptor here comes from a boy less than two years old who had a stem cell transplant for SCID, so the T cells may come from the graft donor. Each CDR3 is given with its conserved first and last residue. D genes are given only for firm matches. Some rows mark clone size as missing; the rest say once, few, many or name a class of expanded clone.

v_call,clone_size,j_call,cdr3_length,d_call,cdr3_nt,cdr3_aa
TRBV9,.,TRBJ2-1,18,TRBD1,TGTGCCAGCAGCGTAGGGGGCGCGACAGGGTTCTCCTACAATGAGCAGTTCTTC,CASSVGGATGFSYNEQFF
TRBV19,.,TRBJ2-1,15,TRBD1,TGTGCCAGTAGTATCGGTATCGGGACAGGAACGGAGCAGTTCTTC,CASSIGIGTGTEQFF
TRBV18,few,TRBJ2-7,14,TRBD1,TGTGCCAGCTCACCCCGGGACAGGTTCTACGAGCAGTACTTC,CASSPRDRFYEQYF
TRBV20-1,.,TRBJ2-7,11,.,TGCAGTGCTCTCGGGGCCCATGAGCAGTACTTC,CSALGAHEQYF
TRBV20-1,.,TRBJ1-3,14,.,TGCAGTGCTACAGACGGTGCCCTTGGAAACACCATATATTTT,CSATDGALGNTIYF
TRBV20-1,.,TRBJ1-1,15,.,TGCAGTGCTACCGGGACGGGAAACCTGAACACTGAAGCTTTCTTT,CSATGTGNLNTEAFF
TRBV2,.,TRBJ2-3,17,.,TGTGCCAGCAGTGAAGACGTACCTTGGGACCTCTCAGATACGCAGTATTTT,CASSEDVPWDLSDTQYF
TRBV5-1,.,TRBJ2-2,14,TRBD1,TGCGCCAGCAGCCCCGGACAGGGCGGCGGGGAGCTGTTTTTT,CASSPGQGGGELFF
TRBV6-1,.,TRBJ2-1,16,TRBD1,TGTGCCAGCAGTCAGTTACAGGGGGCATCCTACAATGAGCAGTTCTTC,CASSQLQGASYNEQFF
TRBV5-1,few,TRBJ1-1,14,.,TGCGCCAGCAGCTTATCCCCAGCGAACACTGAAGCTTTCTTT,CASSLSPANTEAFF